A selection of T cell receptor beta chains follows, all from one sample in a study of blood T cell repertoires in COVID-19. Using immunoSEQ multiplex PCR, the repertoire was profiled, and TCRdb retains in-frame clones only, with some absent. The data show 140,000 to 150,000 clones, 78% seen once. The sample comprised PBMCs or T cells enriched from blood (not recorded which). These receptors were collected from a woman in her forties or fifties who had recovered from COVID-19. The CDR3 runs from the conserved cysteine through the conserved F or W.

j_call	v_call	cdr3_aa
TRBJ2-3	TRBV30	CAWSVQLAGSTDTQYF
TRBJ1-2	TRBV27	CASSFLSDRGDYGYTF
TRBJ1-3	TRBV5-1	CASSIGTGLSGNTIYF
TRBJ1-6	TRBV9	CASSGGTGGISSPLHF
TRBJ2-7	TRBV6-1	CASSEGQGHSYEQYF
TRBJ1-1	TRBV7-8	CASSLYRDRGTEAFF
TRBJ2-3	TRBV11-3	CASSFRLARTDTQYF
TRBJ1-6	TRBV19	CASSNGGVSPLHF
TRBJ1-2	TRBV6-2/TRBV6-3	CASSRRHDGGYTF
TRBJ1-2	TRBV5-6	CASSVDISYGYTF
TRBJ2-4	TRBV28	CASSSTGIGAKNIQYF
TRBJ1-6	TRBV19	CASSMQEAPLHF
TRBJ2-3	TRBV5-1	CASSAGDSTDTQYF
TRBJ2-7	TRBV6-6	CASSYPGGGSYEQYF
TRBJ2-7	TRBV3-1/TRBV3-2	CASSQGTTYSYEQYF
TRBJ1-4	TRBV5-1	CASSFQGAEKLFF
TRBJ2-2	TRBV3-1/TRBV3-2	CASSEGRATGELFF
TRBJ1-6	TRBV7-3	CASSLEAGRLYNSPLHF
TRBJ2-1	TRBV5-6	CASRGLRRNYNEQFF
TRBJ1-1	TRBV3-1/TRBV3-2	CASSQWTGGNTEAFF
TRBJ2-3	TRBV6-4	CASSDSSGGADTQYF
TRBJ1-6	TRBV5-6	CASSQGAGDSPLHF
TRBJ2-5	TRBV4-1	CASSLRAGGQEETQYF